This TCR beta chain stems from a study of cytomegalovirus exposure and HLA in healthy donors. PCR used 60 Vbeta primers and 13 Jbeta primers. Measured with immunoSEQ multiplex PCR; TCRdb has only the in-frame clones, and not every one. The data contain about 43,000 clones, roughly half of them singletons. Trimming shortened V by 6 bases and J by 6 bases, and 12 bases separated the two germline ends. Germline CDR1 is MNHNS and CDR2 is SASEGT. This CDR3 contains 13 residues. This clone was counted only a few times. The sample was PBMCs. This chain uses TRBV6-1 with TRBJ2-1; maybe TRBD1 (6 bases). This receptor was identified in a man between 60 and 75 years old in good health and CMV-seronegative. The CDR3 DNA reads TGTGCCAGCAGAGAACAGGGATCCAATGAGCAGTTCTTC. It is translated as CASREQGSNEQFF.